The rows below give T cell receptor beta chains drawn from one sample of a study of early T cells in non-severe SARS-CoV-2 infection. TCRdb re-derived calls from the 5' RACE reads in MiXCR, one entry per CDR3 protein. The sample carries more than 35,000 distinct CDR3 sequences, roughly 11% recorded once. Sequenced: whole blood. These receptors originate from an adult who was a healthcare worker with PCR-confirmed SARS-CoV-2 infection or an uninfected control (not recorded which). CDR3s include the opening cysteine and the closing phenylalanine or tryptophan. Each record gives: J gene, D gene, CDR3 length, V gene, clone size, CDR3 DNA, CDR3 protein. A D gene is named only where the DNA matches it firmly. For some rows the clone size is stated as once, few or many, or as a class when expanded; others skip it.

J: TRBJ2-1
D: TRBD2
length: 15
V: TRBV10-3
size: many
DNA: TGTGCCATCAGAGGGCCCGGGACTAGAGGCAATGAGCAGTTCTTC
CDR3: CAIRGPGTRGNEQFF

J: TRBJ2-1
D: TRBD2
length: 16
V: TRBV12-3/TRBV12-4
size: medium-sized
DNA: TGTGCCAGCTATACGGGACTAGCGGGAGGTTGGAATGAGCAGTTCTTC
CDR3: CASYTGLAGGWNEQFF

J: TRBJ1-5
D: TRBD1
length: 13
V: TRBV29-1
size: -
DNA: TGCAGCGTGGGGACAGCCATTAATCAGCCCCAGCATTTT
CDR3: CSVGTAINQPQHF

J: TRBJ1-5
D: -
length: 14
V: TRBV9
size: many
DNA: TGTGCCAGCAGCGTAGGGGGATTCAATCAGCCCCAGCATTTT
CDR3: CASSVGGFNQPQHF

J: TRBJ1-5
D: -
length: 14
V: TRBV28
size: many
DNA: TGTGCCAGCAGTACCCCCGGGGGCGTTCAGCCCCAGCATTTT
CDR3: CASSTPGGVQPQHF

J: TRBJ1-2
D: TRBD1
length: 14
V: TRBV28
size: many
DNA: TGTGCCAGCAATGAGTGGACAGGGGGCATCGGCTACACCTTC
CDR3: CASNEWTGGIGYTF

J: TRBJ2-1
D: -
length: 14
V: TRBV28
size: -
DNA: TGTGCCAGCAGTTTTGGTTCGTGGGGGAATGAGCAGTTCTTC
CDR3: CASSFGSWGNEQFF

J: TRBJ2-6
D: -
length: 19
V: TRBV13
size: -
DNA: TGTGCCAGCAGCTCCTGGATTGAGGTTGGGATCTTTGGGGCCAACGTCCTGACTTTC
CDR3: CASSSWIEVGIFGANVLTF

J: TRBJ1-1
D: -
length: 13
V: TRBV12-3/TRBV12-4
size: -
DNA: TGTGCCAGCAGTAAAGACACGAACACTGAAGCTTTCTTT
CDR3: CASSKDTNTEAFF

J: TRBJ1-1
D: -
length: 13
V: TRBV7-3
size: few
DNA: TGTGCCAGCAGCATCCATTTGAACACTGAAGCTTTCTTT
CDR3: CASSIHLNTEAFF

J: TRBJ2-1
D: -
length: 12
V: TRBV28
size: few
DNA: TGTGCCAGCAGTTTCCTAGCGAACAAGCAGTTCTTC
CDR3: CASSFLANKQFF

J: TRBJ2-7
D: -
length: 14
V: TRBV28
size: -
DNA: TGTGCCAGCAGTTCGGTCGGATTCCGCTACGAGCAGTACTTC
CDR3: CASSSVGFRYEQYF

J: TRBJ1-1
D: -
length: 13
V: TRBV28
size: medium-sized
DNA: TGTGCCAGCAGTCCGATACGGGCGACTGAAGCTTTCTTT
CDR3: CASSPIRATEAFF

J: TRBJ1-5
D: -
length: 14
V: TRBV7-6
size: few
DNA: TGTGCCAGCAGCTTAGAGGGAAGCAATCAGCCCCAGCATTTT
CDR3: CASSLEGSNQPQHF

J: TRBJ2-1
D: TRBD2
length: 13
V: TRBV28
size: few
DNA: TGTGCCACGACTAGCGGGAGTAGCAATGAGCAGTTCTTC
CDR3: CATTSGSSNEQFF

J: TRBJ2-7
D: TRBD2
length: 17
V: TRBV4-3
size: -
DNA: TGCGCCAGCAGCCAAGATTCTACTAGCGGGTTACTACTCGAGCAGTACTTC
CDR3: CASSQDSTSGLLLEQYF

J: TRBJ2-7
D: -
length: 11
V: TRBV5-1
size: -
DNA: TGCGCCAGCAGCAGTCTCTACGAGCAGTACTTC
CDR3: CASSSLYEQYF

J: TRBJ2-2
D: -
length: 15
V: TRBV28
size: many
DNA: TGTGCCAGCAGTGGAGGGGACACGAACACCGGGGAGCTGTTTTTT
CDR3: CASSGGDTNTGELFF

J: TRBJ2-1
D: -
length: 14
V: TRBV27
size: many
DNA: TGTGCCAGCAGTCTAAGTCGACTTGGGAGTGAGCAGTTCTTC
CDR3: CASSLSRLGSEQFF

J: TRBJ2-1
D: -
length: 10
V: TRBV6-2/TRBV6-3
size: many
DNA: TGTGCCAGCCTTGGAAATGAGCAGTTCTTC
CDR3: CASLGNEQFF

J: TRBJ2-1
D: TRBD1
length: 15
V: TRBV28
size: many
DNA: TGTGCCAGCAGTCGGACAGGGAGCTCCTACAATGAGCAGTTCTTC
CDR3: CASSRTGSSYNEQFF

J: TRBJ2-2
D: TRBD1
length: 15
V: TRBV6-1
size: many
DNA: TGTGCCAGCAGAACCGGGACAGGGAACACCGGGGAGCTGTTTTTT
CDR3: CASRTGTGNTGELFF

J: TRBJ1-2
D: TRBD1
length: 15
V: TRBV27
size: -
DNA: TGCGCCAGCAGTTTAAGGGGGCAGAGCTTCTATGGCTACACCTTC
CDR3: CASSLRGQSFYGYTF

J: TRBJ2-7
D: -
length: 11
V: TRBV28
size: few
DNA: TGTGCCAGCAGTCCGGCAGGAGTGAAGTACTTC
CDR3: CASSPAGVKYF

J: TRBJ2-1
D: TRBD2
length: 20
V: TRBV4-2
size: -
DNA: TGTGCCAGCAGCCCGAGCCCCAGGACTAGCGGGAGGGCCTTCCACAATGAGCAGTTCTTC
CDR3: CASSPSPRTSGRAFHNEQFF

J: TRBJ2-7
D: TRBD2
length: 15
V: TRBV2
size: many
DNA: TGTGCCAGCAGTGAAGCGCGGGGGGGCCTCAACGAGCAGTACTTC
CDR3: CASSEARGGLNEQYF

J: TRBJ1-4
D: -
length: 16
V: TRBV4-2
size: many
DNA: TGTGCCAGCAGCCAGGGGGACGATGGGGATAATGAAAAACTGTTTTTT
CDR3: CASSQGDDGDNEKLFF

J: TRBJ1-6
D: TRBD1
length: 15
V: TRBV28
size: -
DNA: TGTGCCAGCAGCCTCCGGGACAGGGTCGCTTCACCCCTCCACTTT
CDR3: CASSLRDRVASPLHF

J: TRBJ2-3
D: -
length: 15
V: TRBV20-1
size: few
DNA: TGCAGTGCTATCGACCGGGACTCCAACTCAGATACGCAGTATTTT
CDR3: CSAIDRDSNSDTQYF

J: TRBJ2-7
D: TRBD1
length: 14
V: TRBV7-9
size: many
DNA: TGTGCCAGCAGCCTAGGACAGGGGGGCTACGAGCAGTACTTC
CDR3: CASSLGQGGYEQYF

J: TRBJ2-7
D: -
length: 13
V: TRBV10-3
size: many
DNA: TGTGCCATCCAACTAGAAAGCTCCTACGAGCAGTACTTC
CDR3: CAIQLESSYEQYF

J: TRBJ2-1
D: -
length: 13
V: TRBV29-1
size: many
DNA: TGCAGCGTTGAAGTGGGAGTAGGGTATGAGCAGTTCTTC
CDR3: CSVEVGVGYEQFF

J: TRBJ2-2
D: -
length: 17
V: TRBV5-1
size: many
DNA: TGCGCCAGCGCTCCACCAGGACGAATCTCCTTGACCGGGGAGCTGTTTTTT
CDR3: CASAPPGRISLTGELFF

J: TRBJ2-3
D: TRBD1
length: 15
V: TRBV5-6
size: many
DNA: TGTGCCAGCAGCTTCTCGGGACAGGGGGCAGATACGCAGTATTTT
CDR3: CASSFSGQGADTQYF

J: TRBJ2-1
D: TRBD1
length: 15
V: TRBV7-9
size: many
DNA: TGTGCCAGCAGCAGAACAGGGGGCGCGAGCAATGAGCAGTTCTTC
CDR3: CASSRTGGASNEQFF

J: TRBJ2-1
D: TRBD2
length: 14
V: TRBV29-1
size: -
DNA: TGCAGCGTTGGATCCGGGACTAGCGGGGCCGAGCAGTTCTTC
CDR3: CSVGSGTSGAEQFF

J: TRBJ2-2
D: -
length: 17
V: TRBV15
size: many
DNA: TGTGCCACCAGCAGAGGGTCTAGCATATCGAACACCGGGGAGCTGTTTTTT
CDR3: CATSRGSSISNTGELFF

J: TRBJ2-7
D: TRBD2
length: 17
V: TRBV28
size: many
DNA: TGTGCCAGCAGTCCCAGCCCCGGACTAGCGGACTCCTACGAGCAGTACTTC
CDR3: CASSPSPGLADSYEQYF

J: TRBJ1-2
D: TRBD1
length: 14
V: TRBV14
size: many
DNA: TGTGCCAGCAGCCAGCTTCGGGGACAGGGGGGATACACCTTC
CDR3: CASSQLRGQGGYTF

J: TRBJ1-2
D: -
length: 12
V: TRBV2
size: many
DNA: TGTGCCAGATTGAGACCCGGGGATGGCTACACCTTC
CDR3: CARLRPGDGYTF

J: TRBJ1-3
D: -
length: 15
V: TRBV12-3/TRBV12-4
size: many
DNA: TGTGCCAGCAGTCCTTTTTGGGGCTCTGGAAACACCATATATTTT
CDR3: CASSPFWGSGNTIYF

J: TRBJ2-2
D: TRBD2
length: 16
V: TRBV7-2
size: few
DNA: TGTGCCAGCAGCTTCTCTAGCGGGAGTATAACCGGGGAGCTGTTTTTT
CDR3: CASSFSSGSITGELFF

J: TRBJ1-2
D: -
length: 13
V: TRBV5-4
size: many
DNA: TGTGCCAGCAGCTTCATGGGGGAGGATGGCTACACCTTC
CDR3: CASSFMGEDGYTF

J: TRBJ1-5
D: -
length: 12
V: TRBV28
size: many
DNA: TGTGCCAGCAGTTTGGCGGGACAGCCCCAGCATTTT
CDR3: CASSLAGQPQHF

J: TRBJ1-1
D: TRBD1
length: 14
V: TRBV7-9
size: many
DNA: TGTGCCAGCCTCCGGGACAGGGCCAACACTGAAGCTTTCTTT
CDR3: CASLRDRANTEAFF